This T cell receptor (beta chain) stems from a study of shared clonotypes between healthy human individuals. The germline V gene has CDR1 WNHNN and CDR2 SYGVQD (reference sequence). V lost 2 bases, J lost 0 bases, and 7 bases stayed unmatched. The CDR3 loop spans 18 amino acids. Here immunoSEQ multiplex PCR was the method, and the copy in TCRdb shows in-frame clones only, minus some. The sample shows millions of clones, about 95% of them seen only once. Naive CD8 cells were CD45RO-negative, positively selected for CCR7, excluding terminally differentiated effector memory CD45RA+ cells. The sequenced material came from naive CD8+ T cells sorted from blood. The V call is TRBV10-1, the J call TRBJ2-2, with 9 bases matching TRBD2. This sequence originates from a man aged 18 to 30 in good health. CDR3: CASSEGLAGPPNTGELFF. The DNA for the CDR3 is TGCGCCAGCAGTGAGGGGCTAGCGGGACCACCGAACACCGGGGAGCTGTTTTTT.